This TCR beta chain was recovered during a study of blood T cell repertoires in COVID-19 (dated by TCRdb to 2020 to 2021). In terms of the full investigation: Samples covering the acute and convalescent phases of COVID-19 were provided by collaborators in the United States, Italy and Spain. Subjects who had been exposed to COVID-19, were actively infected with it, or had recovered from it provided the deeply sampled blood TCRbeta repertoires that made up the dataset. Nearly every sample came with metadata listing a de-identified subject ID, COVID-19 status, age in years and sex. Samples came from the ongoing ImmuneRACE study (first 160 participants) plus 1,254 subjects from 6 global collaborators. HLA class I and class II types, where available, came from metadata supplied by the sample provider rather than from assay-based typing. The repertoires were released in a freely available public database intended as a resource for research on the immune response to SARS-CoV-2. The material from the prospective study consisted of cDNA or gDNA derived from T cells, B-cell-depleted T cells, or PBMCs.

Collaborating institutions collected whole blood in K2EDTA tubes following their own protocols. For TCRbeta analysis, collaborators shipped samples as frozen whole blood, isolated PBMCs, or DNA extracted from either of those sample types. Broad study findings and their caveats: The quantity of clinical and demographic metadata differed by source and by participant and was supplied without curation.

The CDR1 and CDR2 encoded by the germline V gene are SGHRS and YFSETQ. The CDR3 measures 15 amino acids from cysteine to phenylalanine. CDR3 DNA is the only sequence kept; it has 45 bases, read in frame from the first base. V trim: 7 bases; J trim: 4 bases; unmatched bases: 8. Comment on this clone: This clone's antigen is unknown. Base quality data are lacking; no much larger clone is found one base away.

The immunoSEQ Assay, a bias-controlled multiplex PCR, was used to amplify TCRbeta CDR3 regions from genomic DNA. As for how the authors treated the data: The number of nucleated cells in each sample was estimated from the amplification of reference gene primers within the assay. To quantify the absolute abundance of each unique TCRbeta CDR3 rearrangement, sequence reads were collapsed and filtered. For each sample, productive Simpson clonality was calculated by taking the square root of Simpson's diversity index across productive rearrangements. TCRdb carries this immuneACCESS record with in-frame sequences only. Its versions omit some clonotypes, under half of them owing to an unresolved V gene in the studies checked, with the rest unexplained. The V and J calls and the clone size are those of that table, but D and trimming were determined from the DNA. The table for this sample lists under 250,000 clones; around 80% of them were counted only once. Around 3.3% of the sample goes to the ten largest clones.

The receptor chain draws on TRBV5-1 and TRBJ2-5; 12 central bases correspond to TRBD1. The receptor's source is a woman aged 18-29 years with acute or convalescent COVID-19. The sequencing input was peripheral blood. The bases are TGCGCCAGCTTGTCCGGGGACAGGGGGCGAGAGACCCAGTACTTC. This sequence encodes CASLSGDRGRETQYF.